The TCR beta chain described here comes from a study of shared clonotypes between healthy human individuals. Study at large: A couple of women and three men aged 18 to 49 made up the donors. Study findings and constraints: Apart from blood, nothing was sampled; tissue repertoires likely differ.

Comment on this clone: Its antigen is not known. Additional DNA sequences in this sample encode the identical CDR3.

The table came from immunoSEQ multiplex PCR; TCRdb's copy has only in-frame clones and leaves some out. The sample has 1.6 million or so clones; just under 99% are singletons. The CDR3 has 16 residues. Germline assignment: CDR1 SGHRS and CDR2 YFSETQ. The ends lost 0 bases at V and 6 bases at J; junction bases unmatched: 7. The donors, healthy adults who were HIV-negative, had experienced no recent acute infections or vaccinations. CD4+ cells were split into CD45RA+ naive and CD45RA-negative memory subsets. The V and J genes are TRBV5-1 and TRBJ2-3; TRBD2 agrees at 10 bases. This clonotype was sampled from a man aged 25-45 years in good health. The specimen sequenced was naive CD4+ T cells sorted from blood. Noted subset: CD45RA+ positively selected. The CDR3 region has the DNA TGCGCCAGCAGCTTGGGCCTAGCGGGAGTTAGTGATACGCAGTATTTT. This translates into CASSLGLAGVSDTQYF.